The 10 T cell receptor beta chains listed next were all sequenced from one sample in a study of patients and donors after allogeneic stem cell transplantation. TCRdb reanalysed the RT-PCR reads using MiXCR and keeps one entry per CDR3 protein. This sample has more than 150,000 distinct CDR3 sequences, with about 24% found just once. The sample was blood, either unsorted or a sorted T cell fraction (not recorded which). The origin of the receptors is a human donor who was either an allogeneic HSCT recipient or a stem cell or donor lymphocyte infusion donor (not recorded which). It is not recorded whose cells these are; they may come from a transplant donor.

The chain links TRBV11-2 to TRBJ1-3; tentative D call: TRBD1 (6 bases). Trimming cost V 5 bases and J 0 bases, with 11 bases left between them. CDR1 and CDR2 from the germline V gene are SGHAT and FQNNGV. The CDR3 totals 15 residues. The CDR3: CASSRDRSSGNTIYF. CDR3 DNA: TGTGCCAGCAGCCGCGACAGGAGCTCTGGAAACACCATATATTTT. The full variable domain, its missing parts supplied by reference TRBV11-2 and TRBJ1-3, is EAGVAQSPRYKIIEKRQSVAFWCNPISGHATLYWYQQILGQGPKLLIQFQNNGVVDDSQLPKDRFSAERLKGVDSTLKIQPAKLEDSAVYLCASSRDRSSGNTIYFGEGSWLTVV.

V is TRBV7-9 and J is TRBJ1-4; possible D gene TRBD1, 5 bases. The germline V gene encodes CDR1 SEHNR and CDR2 FQNEAQ (reference sequence). There are 17 residues in the CDR3. V lost 5 bases and J 5 bases, leaving 21 bases between the germline ends. The CDR3 region is CASSRGPGRLMNEKLFF. CDR3 coding DNA: TGTGCCAGCAGCCGGGGACCGGGCCGCTTAATGAATGAAAAACTGTTTTTT.

The table lists this clonotype with a few counts. The chain has TRBV6-5 and TRBJ2-7; TRBD2 is a possible D gene (5 bases). Looked up from germline, CDR1 is MNHEY and CDR2 is SVGAGI. The CDR3 has 15 residues. Trimming left V 2 bases short and J 2 bases short, with 13 bases between. In nucleotides, the CDR3 is TGTGCCAGCAGTTACCCAGGACGGACTGCCTACGAGCAGTACTTC. It yields the protein CASSYPGRTAYEQYF.

The chain joins TRBV20-1 to TRBJ1-6, with D perhaps TRBD1 (6 bases). The CDR3 extends over 16 amino acids. V was clipped by 0 bases and J by 4 bases, with 13 bases between them. CDR1 is DFQATT and CDR2 is SNEGSKA in the germline V gene (reference sequence). DNA of the CDR3: TGCAGTGCTAGAGATCAGGGGCAACGATATAATTCACCCCTCCACTTT. It is translated as CSARDQGQRYNSPLHF.

The sample holds many counts of this clonotype. V and J are TRBV16 and TRBJ1-2, with TRBD1 matching over 7 bases. CDR3 length: 13 residues. Trimming cost V 0 bases and J 6 bases; bases outside gene matches: 1. Germline CDR1 and CDR2: KGHSY and FQNENV. The CDR3 spells CASSQSTGNGYTF. CDR3 nucleotide sequence: TGTGCCAGCAGCCAATCGACAGGGAATGGCTACACCTTC.

The chain recombines TRBV7-9 with TRBJ2-1; 9 positions agree with TRBD1. Germline values: CDR1 SEHNR, CDR2 FQNEAQ (reference sequence). The V gene end was trimmed by 5 bases and the J gene end by 4 bases; junction bases not matched to a gene: 6. This CDR3 comprises 15 residues. The CDR3 loop is CASSPGQGQYNEQFF. The CDR3 nucleotides are TGTGCCAGCAGCCCCGGACAGGGGCAGTACAATGAGCAGTTCTTC. Based on the CDR3 plus reference TRBV7-9 and TRBJ2-1, the full variable domain is DTGVSQNPRHKITKRGQNVTFRCDPISEHNRLYWYRQTLGQGPEFLTYFQNEAQLEKSRLLSDRFSAERPKGSFSTLEIQRTEQGDSAMYLCASSPGQGQYNEQFFGPGTRLTVL.

The chain has TRBV6-5 and TRBJ2-2, with D perhaps being TRBD1 or TRBD2 (5 bases each). The germline V and J ends were trimmed by 2 bases and 1 base, with 5 bases remaining between them. The CDR3 extends over 14 amino acids. The V gene's germline CDR1 is MNHEY and CDR2 SVGAGI. CDR3 loop: CASSYGGNTGELFF. The CDR3 DNA reads TGTGCCAGCAGTTACGGGGGGAACACCGGGGAGCTGTTTTTT.

V and J are TRBV12-3 or TRBV12-4 and TRBJ2-3; 11 bases map to TRBD1. The ends lost 6 bases at V and 4 bases at J; junction bases unmatched: 3. The CDR3 extends over 14 amino acids. CDR3 DNA sequence: TGTGCCAGCAGGCTGGGACAGGGGGCAGATACGCAGTATTTT. It is translated as CASRLGQGADTQYF.

The rearrangement links TRBV5-5 to TRBJ2-7; a possible D gene is TRBD2 (5 bases). This CDR3 is built from 13 residues. Germline lookup yields CDR1 SGHKS and CDR2 YYEKEE (reference sequence). Trimming pared 4 bases from V and 5 bases from J, leaving 13 bases between. The CDR3 nucleotides are TGTGCCAGCAGCCAACTCATGCGGGACGAGCAGTACTTC. This encodes CASSQLMRDEQYF. The whole variable domain, remainder taken from reference TRBV5-5 and TRBJ2-7, is DAGVTQSPTHLIKTRGQQVTLRCSPISGHKSVSWYQQVLGQGPQFIFQYYEKEERGRGNFPDRFSARQFPNYSSELNVNALLLGDSALYLCASSQLMRDEQYFGPGTRLTVT.

This clonotype was seen a few times. This chain connects TRBV10-3 to TRBJ2-7; 8 bases agree with TRBD1. Germline V gene lookup returns CDR1 ENHRY and CDR2 SYGVKD. The trim removed 7 bases at V and 2 bases at J, leaving 10 bases unmatched. This CDR3 is 15 amino acids long. CDR3 sequence: CAITTTGVLPYEQYF. In DNA form, the CDR3 reads TGTGCCATCACCACGACAGGGGTACTCCCCTACGAGCAGTACTTC.